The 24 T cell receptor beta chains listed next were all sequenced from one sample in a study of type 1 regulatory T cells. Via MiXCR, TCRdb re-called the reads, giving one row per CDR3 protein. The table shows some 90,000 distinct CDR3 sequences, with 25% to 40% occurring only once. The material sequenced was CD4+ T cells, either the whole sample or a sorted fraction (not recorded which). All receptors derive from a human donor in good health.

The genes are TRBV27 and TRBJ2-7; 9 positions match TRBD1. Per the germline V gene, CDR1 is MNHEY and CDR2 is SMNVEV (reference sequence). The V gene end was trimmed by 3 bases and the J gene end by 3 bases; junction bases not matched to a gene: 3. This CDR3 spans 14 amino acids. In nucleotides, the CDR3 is TGTGCCAGCAGTTTTTGGGACAGGGTCTACGAGCAGTACTTC. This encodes CASSFWDRVYEQYF.

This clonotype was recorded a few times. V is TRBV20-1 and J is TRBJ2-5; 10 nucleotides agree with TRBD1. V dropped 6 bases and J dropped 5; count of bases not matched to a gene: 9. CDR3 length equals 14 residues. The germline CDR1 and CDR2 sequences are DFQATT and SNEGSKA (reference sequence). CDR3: CSATGTGDRETQYF. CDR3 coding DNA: TGCAGTGCAACAGGGACAGGGGATCGGGAGACCCAGTACTTC.

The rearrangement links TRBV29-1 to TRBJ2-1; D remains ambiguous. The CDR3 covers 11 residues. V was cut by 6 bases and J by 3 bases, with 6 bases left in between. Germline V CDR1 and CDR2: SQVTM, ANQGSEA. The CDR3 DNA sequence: TGCAGCGTCGACAACTACAATGAGCAGTTCTTC. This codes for CSVDNYNEQFF.

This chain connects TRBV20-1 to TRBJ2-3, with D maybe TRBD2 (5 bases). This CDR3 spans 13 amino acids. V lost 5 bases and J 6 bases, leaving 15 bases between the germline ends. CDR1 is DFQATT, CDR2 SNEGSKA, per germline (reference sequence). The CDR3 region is CSAPPGNSDTQYF. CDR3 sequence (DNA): TGCAGTGCTCCCCCCGGGAATAGCGATACGCAGTATTTT.

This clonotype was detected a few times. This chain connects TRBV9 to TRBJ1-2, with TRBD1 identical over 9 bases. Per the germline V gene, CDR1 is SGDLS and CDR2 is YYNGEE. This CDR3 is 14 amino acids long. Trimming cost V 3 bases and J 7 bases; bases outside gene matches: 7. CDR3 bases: TGTGCCAGCAGCGCGCCGGGACAGGGTCCTGGCTACACCTTC. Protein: CASSAPGQGPGYTF.

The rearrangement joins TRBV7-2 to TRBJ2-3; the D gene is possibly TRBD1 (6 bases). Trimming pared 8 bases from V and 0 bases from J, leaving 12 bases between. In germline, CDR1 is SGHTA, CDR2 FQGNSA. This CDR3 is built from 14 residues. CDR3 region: CASLDRRSTDTQYF. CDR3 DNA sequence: TGTGCCAGCCTAGACAGGCGGAGCACAGATACGCAGTATTTT.

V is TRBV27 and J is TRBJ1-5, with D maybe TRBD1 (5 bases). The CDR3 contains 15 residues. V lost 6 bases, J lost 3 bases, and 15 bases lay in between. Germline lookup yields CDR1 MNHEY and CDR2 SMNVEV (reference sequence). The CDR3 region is CASRPFGASNQPQHF. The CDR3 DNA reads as TGTGCCAGCAGGCCGTTCGGGGCTTCCAATCAGCCCCAGCATTTT.

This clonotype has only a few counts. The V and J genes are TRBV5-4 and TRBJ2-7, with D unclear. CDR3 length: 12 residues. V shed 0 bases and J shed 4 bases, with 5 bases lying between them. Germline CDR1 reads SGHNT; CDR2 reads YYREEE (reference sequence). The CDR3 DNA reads TGTGCCAGCAGCTTGGACGGTTACGAGCAGTACTTC. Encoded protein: CASSLDGYEQYF.

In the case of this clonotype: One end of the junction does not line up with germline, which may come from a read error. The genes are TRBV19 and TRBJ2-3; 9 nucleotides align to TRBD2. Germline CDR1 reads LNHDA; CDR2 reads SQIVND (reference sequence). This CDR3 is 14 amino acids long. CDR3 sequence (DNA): TGTACCAGTAGTTCGGGACTAGCTACAGATACGCAGTATTTT. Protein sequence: CTSSSGLATDTQYF.

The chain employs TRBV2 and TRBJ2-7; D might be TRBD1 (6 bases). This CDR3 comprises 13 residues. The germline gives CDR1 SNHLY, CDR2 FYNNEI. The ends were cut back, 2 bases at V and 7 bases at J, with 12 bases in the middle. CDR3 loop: CASSEQGLGEQYF. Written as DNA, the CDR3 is TGTGCCAGCAGTGAACAGGGGCTGGGGGAGCAGTACTTC.

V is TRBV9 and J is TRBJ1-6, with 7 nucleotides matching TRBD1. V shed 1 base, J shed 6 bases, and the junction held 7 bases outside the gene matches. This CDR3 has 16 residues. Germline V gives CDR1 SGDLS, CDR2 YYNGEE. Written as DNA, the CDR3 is TGTGCCAGCAGCGTAACCTCGACAGGGCGTAATTCACCCCTCCACTTT. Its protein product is CASSVTSTGRNSPLHF.

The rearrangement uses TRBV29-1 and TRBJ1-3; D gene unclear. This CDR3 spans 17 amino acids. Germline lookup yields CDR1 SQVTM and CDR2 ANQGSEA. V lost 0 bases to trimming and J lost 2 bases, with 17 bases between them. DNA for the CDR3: TGCAGCGTTGAAGATCCTATTGGAGTTCGTGCTGGAAACACCATATATTTT. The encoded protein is CSVEDPIGVRAGNTIYF.

The CDR3 reads CASSMPPPTGEHDGYTF. Here the CDR3 DNA reads TGTGCCAGTAGTATGCCCCCCCCGACAGGGGAGCACGATGGCTACACCTTC. V and J are TRBV19 and TRBJ1-2; 8 positions match TRBD1. The CDR3 totals 17 residues. The trim removed 3 bases at V and 6 bases at J, leaving 15 bases unmatched. Germline CDR1 is LNHDA and CDR2 is SQIVND (reference sequence).

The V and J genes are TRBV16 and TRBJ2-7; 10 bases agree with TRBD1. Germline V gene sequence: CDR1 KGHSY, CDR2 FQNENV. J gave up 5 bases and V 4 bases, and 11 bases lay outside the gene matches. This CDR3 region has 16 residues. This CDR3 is CASSLRTGQGQNEQYF. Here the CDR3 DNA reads TGTGCCAGCAGCCTCAGGACGGGACAGGGGCAGAACGAGCAGTACTTC.

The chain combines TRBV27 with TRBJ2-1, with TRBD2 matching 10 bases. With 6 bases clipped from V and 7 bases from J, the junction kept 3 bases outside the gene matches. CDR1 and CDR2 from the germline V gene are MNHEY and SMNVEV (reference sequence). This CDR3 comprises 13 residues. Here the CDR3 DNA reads TGTGCCAGCAGGGCTAGCGGGAGTAATGAGCAGTTCTTC. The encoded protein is CASRASGSNEQFF.

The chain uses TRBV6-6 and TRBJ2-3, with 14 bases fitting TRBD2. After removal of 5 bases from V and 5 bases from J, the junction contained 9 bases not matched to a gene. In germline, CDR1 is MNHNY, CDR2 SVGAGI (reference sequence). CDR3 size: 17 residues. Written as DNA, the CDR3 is TGTGCCAGCAGTAGCCCGACTAGCGGGAGGGCAGTAGATACGCAGTATTTT. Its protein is CASSSPTSGRAVDTQYF.

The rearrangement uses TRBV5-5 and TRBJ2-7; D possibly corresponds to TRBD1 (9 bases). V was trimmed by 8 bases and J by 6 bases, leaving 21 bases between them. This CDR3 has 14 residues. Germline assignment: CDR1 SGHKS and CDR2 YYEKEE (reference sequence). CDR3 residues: CASSPGQGLGEQYF. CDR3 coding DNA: TGTGCCAGTTCTCCGGGACAGGGACTAGGCGAGCAGTACTTC.

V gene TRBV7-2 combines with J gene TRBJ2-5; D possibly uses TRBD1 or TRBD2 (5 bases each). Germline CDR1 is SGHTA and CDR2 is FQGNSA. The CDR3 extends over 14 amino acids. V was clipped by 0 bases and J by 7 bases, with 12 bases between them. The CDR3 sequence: CASSLAGTPGTQYF. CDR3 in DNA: TGTGCCAGCAGCTTAGCCGGGACGCCTGGGACCCAGTACTTC.

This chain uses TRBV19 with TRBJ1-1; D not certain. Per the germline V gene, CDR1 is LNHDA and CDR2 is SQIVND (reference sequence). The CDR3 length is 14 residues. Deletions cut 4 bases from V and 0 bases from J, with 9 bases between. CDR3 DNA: TGTGCCAGTAGTACCCGGACGGTGAACACTGAAGCTTTCTTT. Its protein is CASSTRTVNTEAFF.

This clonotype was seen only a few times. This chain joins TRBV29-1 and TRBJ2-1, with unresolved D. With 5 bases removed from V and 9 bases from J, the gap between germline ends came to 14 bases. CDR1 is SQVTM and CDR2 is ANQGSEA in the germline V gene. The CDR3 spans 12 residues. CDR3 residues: CSVPKGLSEQFF. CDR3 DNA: TGCAGCGTTCCCAAAGGGCTATCTGAGCAGTTCTTC.

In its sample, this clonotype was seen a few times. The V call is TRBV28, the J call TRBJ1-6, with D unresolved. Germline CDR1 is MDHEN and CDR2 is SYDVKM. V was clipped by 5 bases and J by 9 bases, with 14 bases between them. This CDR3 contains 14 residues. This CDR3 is CASSPDMVGSPLHF. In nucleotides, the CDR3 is TGTGCCAGCAGTCCTGACATGGTGGGTTCACCCCTCCACTTT.

The chain's CDR3 is CASSLRPGGNSADTQYF. The CDR3 DNA sequence: TGTGCCAGCAGCTTACGTCCGGGAGGGAATAGCGCAGATACGCAGTATTTT. This chain links TRBV7-9 with TRBJ2-3; 8 bases line up with TRBD2. Unmatched junction bases numbered 11, after V lost 2 bases and J lost 4 bases. The CDR3 loop spans 17 amino acids. Per the germline V gene, CDR1 is SEHNR and CDR2 is FQNEAQ (reference sequence). The full variable domain, its missing parts supplied by reference TRBV7-9 and TRBJ2-3, is DTGVSQNPRHKITKRGQNVTFRCDPISEHNRLYWYRQTLGQGPEFLTYFQNEAQLEKSRLLSDRFSAERPKGSFSTLEIQRTEQGDSAMYLCASSLRPGGNSADTQYFGPGTRLTVL.

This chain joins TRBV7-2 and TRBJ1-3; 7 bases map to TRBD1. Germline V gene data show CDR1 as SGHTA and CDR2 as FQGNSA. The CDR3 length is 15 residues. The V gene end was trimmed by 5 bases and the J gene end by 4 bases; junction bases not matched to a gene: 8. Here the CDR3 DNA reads TGTGCCAGCAGCCCCCATACAGGGGTAGGAAACACCATATATTTT. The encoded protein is CASSPHTGVGNTIYF.

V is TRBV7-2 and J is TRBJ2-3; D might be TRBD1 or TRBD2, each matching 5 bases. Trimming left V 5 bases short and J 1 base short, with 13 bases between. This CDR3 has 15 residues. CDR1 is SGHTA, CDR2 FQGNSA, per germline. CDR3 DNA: TGTGCCAGCAGCCGGGGCGGGTTGGGCACAGATACGCAGTATTTT. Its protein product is CASSRGGLGTDTQYF.